The 28 T cell receptor beta chains below come from one sample, sequenced in a study of blood T cell repertoires in COVID-19. The repertoire was sequenced with immunoSEQ multiplex PCR; TCRdb's copy has only in-frame clones and lacks some. The table records over 200,000 clones, about 85% of them present only once. What was sequenced was peripheral blood. Receptors originate from a woman aged 80 or over with active or convalescent COVID-19.

The chain has TRBV6-5 and TRBJ2-7; TRBD1 matches at 7 bases. The CDR3 is made up of 16 amino acids. The V segment lost 0 bases and the J segment 4 bases; nucleotides outside the gene matches: 9. The germline gives CDR1 MNHEY, CDR2 SVGAGI. In DNA form, the CDR3 reads TGTGCCAGCAGTTACTCTGGGGTGACAGGGATATACGAGCAGTACTTC. Its protein product is CASSYSGVTGIYEQYF.

This clone appeared a single time. The gene calls are TRBV7-6 and TRBJ2-2; TRBD2 agrees at 15 bases. This CDR3 has 17 amino acids. J gave up 5 bases and V 4 bases, and 5 bases lay outside the gene matches. In germline, CDR1 is SGHVS, CDR2 FNYEAQ. Here the CDR3 reads CASSSGTSGRRTGELFF. The CDR3 nucleotides are TGTGCCAGCAGCTCCGGGACTAGCGGGAGGAGGACCGGGGAGCTGTTTTTT.

This chain uses TRBV28 with TRBJ1-6, with 12 positions matching TRBD1. Germline V gene data show CDR1 as MDHEN and CDR2 as SYDVKM. Germline trimming cut 2 bases from V and 8 bases from J; bases unmatched to any gene: 13. The CDR3 consists of 19 residues. The CDR3 region has the DNA TGTGCCAGCAGTTTACCCGCGTCCGGGACAGGGGGCAGGTATTCACCCCTCCACTTT. Protein sequence: CASSLPASGTGGRYSPLHF.

CDR3 loop: CASFKGVNTEAFF. The CDR3 coding sequence is TGTGCCAGTTTTAAGGGGGTGAACACTGAAGCTTTCTTT. This chain links TRBV12-3 or TRBV12-4 with TRBJ1-1, with D possibly being TRBD1 (6 bases). Trimming cost V 9 bases and J 0 bases, with 11 bases left between them. The CDR3 is 13 residues long.

V usage is TRBV27 and J usage is TRBJ1-4, with D hard to call. Per germline, CDR1 MNHEY and CDR2 SMNVEV (reference sequence). This CDR3 has 15 amino acids. V shed 3 bases and J shed 5 bases, with 13 bases lying between them. The CDR3 protein is CASSFGGLGNEKLFF. The CDR3 nucleotides read TGTGCCAGCAGTTTTGGAGGGTTGGGGAATGAAAAACTGTTTTTT.

The chain uses TRBV6-6 and TRBJ2-3; D is uncertain. The CDR3 loop spans 14 amino acids. V dropped 0 bases and J dropped 2 bases, with 6 bases sitting between them. Germline V gene sequence: CDR1 MNHNY, CDR2 SVGAGI (reference sequence). The CDR3 region is CASSYSGSTDTQYF. CDR3 DNA: TGTGCCAGCAGTTACTCTGGCTCCACAGATACGCAGTATTTT.

The chain joins TRBV28 to TRBJ2-5; possibly TRBD1 for D (6 bases). CDR1 is MDHEN and CDR2 is SYDVKM in the germline V gene. The CDR3 is made up of 14 amino acids. Trimming removed 7 bases from V and 9 bases from J, with 21 bases in between. This CDR3 is CASNTPGRYRAQYF. CDR3 coding DNA: TGTGCCAGCAATACCCCGGGACGCTACAGGGCCCAGTACTTC.

As to this clone: The same CDR3 is also encoded by other DNA sequences in this sample. This chain uses TRBV6-2 or TRBV6-3 with TRBJ1-2; D may be TRBD1 (6 bases). The germline CDR1 and CDR2 sequences are MNHEY and SVGEGT. The CDR3 sequence is 14 residues long. With 5 bases removed from V and 3 bases from J, the gap between germline ends came to 13 bases. CDR3 residues: CASSDPQGYYGYTF. The CDR3 DNA sequence: TGTGCCAGCAGTGACCCACAGGGTTACTATGGCTACACCTTC.

This clone was counted once. The rearrangement joins TRBV7-2 to TRBJ2-7; D unclear. With 2 bases removed from V and 2 bases from J, the gap between germline ends came to 4 bases. CDR3 length: 12 residues. Germline assignment: CDR1 SGHTA and CDR2 FQGNSA. The CDR3 is CASSLIAYEQYF. CDR3 bases: TGTGCCAGCAGCTTAATAGCCTACGAGCAGTACTTC.

The chain uses TRBV5-4 and TRBJ2-5, with TRBD1 matching over 8 bases. V lost 1 base to trimming and J lost 1 base; unmatched junction nucleotides: 0. The length of the CDR3 is 14 residues. Per germline, CDR1 SGHNT and CDR2 YYREEE (reference sequence). In nucleotides, the CDR3 is TGTGCCAGCAGCTTGCAGGGGGCCCAAGAGACCCAGTACTTC. This codes for CASSLQGAQETQYF.

CDR3 sequence reads: CASSEEGDSNQPQHF. The CDR3, as DNA: TGTGCCAGCAGCGAGGAAGGGGATAGCAATCAGCCCCAGCATTTT. The J gene is TRBJ1-5, the V gene TRBV2; perhaps TRBD1 as D (5 bases). The germline V gene encodes CDR1 SNHLY and CDR2 FYNNEI. V gave up 6 bases and J gave up 0 bases, with 12 bases separating them. The CDR3 consists of 15 residues. The full variable domain, in which reference TRBV2 and TRBJ1-5 provide the parts outside the CDR3, is EPEVTQTPSHQVTQMGQEVILRCVPISNHLYFYWYRQILGQKVEFLVSFYNNEISEKSEIFDDQFSVERPDGSNFTLKIRSTKLEDSAMYFCASSEEGDSNQPQHFGDGTRLSIL.

This sequence joins TRBV5-1 and TRBJ1-1; 8 bases are shared with TRBD1. V gave up 4 bases and J gave up 1 base; unmatched junction bases: 3. The CDR3 loop spans 14 amino acids. Germline V CDR1 and CDR2: SGHRS, YFSETQ. The CDR3 DNA reads as TGCGCCAGCAGCCCGCAGGGGGCGAACACTGAAGCTTTCTTT. Protein: CASSPQGANTEAFF. The entire variable domain, with the rest obtained from reference TRBV5-1 and TRBJ1-1, is as follows: KAGVTQTPRYLIKTRGQQVTLSCSPISGHRSVSWYQQTPGQGLQFLFEYFSETQRNKGNFPGRFSGRQFSNSRSEMNVSTLELGDSALYLCASSPQGANTEAFFGQGTRLTVV.

The chain is built from TRBV5-1 and TRBJ2-2, with 10 nucleotides matching TRBD2. CDR3 size: 18 residues. The trim removed 0 bases at V and 0 bases at J, leaving 5 bases unmatched. CDR1 and CDR2 from the germline V gene are SGHRS and YFSETQ. CDR3 nucleotide sequence: TGCGCCAGCAGCTTGGCCGCTAGCGGGAGTGCGAACACCGGGGAGCTGTTTTTT. Encoded protein: CASSLAASGSANTGELFF.

The rearrangement uses TRBV4-2 and TRBJ1-2; the D gene is possibly TRBD1 (6 bases). CDR1 and CDR2 from the germline V gene are LGHNA and YNFKEQ. The length of the CDR3 is 18 residues. The V end was cut by 0 bases, the J end by 4 bases, with 21 bases between. The CDR3: CASSQDPAGDGWGYGYTF. In DNA, the CDR3 is TGTGCCAGCAGCCAAGATCCGGCAGGGGATGGTTGGGGCTATGGCTACACCTTC.

This clone was seen a single time. The chain has TRBV4-1 and TRBJ2-1, with D possibly being TRBD2 (5 bases). This CDR3 has 14 residues. The V end was cut by 4 bases, the J end by 11 bases, with 18 bases between. Germline CDR1 MGHRA, CDR2 YSYEKL. The CDR3: CASSLPLGLTKQFF. The CDR3 DNA reads as TGCGCCAGCAGCCTACCCCTCGGACTCACAAAGCAGTTCTTC.

The chain uses TRBV7-3 and TRBJ2-3; 8 bases match TRBD2. The CDR3 length is 14 residues. V lost 5 bases and J lost 2; bases outside the gene matches: 3. Per germline, CDR1 SGHTA and CDR2 FQGTGA. CDR3 amino acids: CASSPREDTDTQYF. The CDR3 coding sequence is TGTGCCAGCAGCCCGCGGGAGGACACAGATACGCAGTATTTT.

The V and J genes are TRBV21-1 and TRBJ2-7; TRBD2, the D gene given by the table, was not confirmed from the DNA. TRBV21-1 is assigned pseudogene status. The CDR3 length is 14 residues. CDR3 nucleotide sequence: TGTGCCAGCAGCCCCCGGGGGGGTTCCTACGAGCAGTACTTC. Its translation: CASSPRGGSYEQYF.

This clone is a singleton in its sample. The chain couples TRBV6-5 to TRBJ1-3; 11 bases are a match to TRBD1. V shed 7 bases, J shed 2 bases, and the junction held 1 base outside the gene matches. CDR1 is MNHEY, CDR2 SVGAGI, per germline. The length of the CDR3 is 14 residues. The CDR3 coding sequence is TGTGCCAGCAAGGGACAGGGGGCTGGAAACACCATATATTTT. It is translated as CASKGQGAGNTIYF.

The chain carries TRBV5-8 and TRBJ2-1, with TRBD2 matching 15 bases. Trimming cost V 3 bases and J 6 bases; bases outside gene matches: 4. The germline V gene encodes CDR1 SGHTS and CDR2 YDEGEE. The CDR3 contains 16 residues. The CDR3 loop is CASSSGLAGGINEQFF. CDR3 in DNA: TGTGCCAGCAGCTCGGGACTAGCGGGGGGAATCAATGAGCAGTTCTTC.

CDR3 nucleotides: TGTGCCAGCAGTCCGACATTGAGCTCTGGAAACACCATATATTTT. Translating it yields CASSPTLSSGNTIYF. V is TRBV6-5 and J is TRBJ1-3; D ambiguous. Germline loops: CDR1 MNHEY, CDR2 SVGAGI. This CDR3 contains 15 residues. V was shortened by 5 bases and J by 0 bases, with 11 bases between the two germline ends.

As regards this clone: The same CDR3 is also encoded by other DNA sequences in this sample. This sequence joins TRBV7-9 and TRBJ1-4; TRBD1 matches at 9 bases. Per the germline V gene, CDR1 is SEHNR and CDR2 is FQNEAQ (reference sequence). The CDR3 runs to 14 residues. The junction had 3 bases not matched to a gene; V was cut back by 5 bases and J by 5 bases. CDR3 DNA: TGTGCCAGCAGCCCCGGGACAGGGAATGAAAAACTGTTTTTT. This sequence encodes CASSPGTGNEKLFF. Full variable domain (outside the CDR3, taken from reference TRBV7-9 and TRBJ1-4): DTGVSQNPRHKITKRGQNVTFRCDPISEHNRLYWYRQTLGQGPEFLTYFQNEAQLEKSRLLSDRFSAERPKGSFSTLEIQRTEQGDSAMYLCASSPGTGNEKLFFGSGTQLSVL.

The J gene is TRBJ1-5, the V gene TRBV2; D is perhaps TRBD1 (6 bases). The CDR3 consists of 14 residues. The V end lost 5 bases, the J end lost 0 bases, and 8 bases lay between the germline ends. Germline CDR1 SNHLY, CDR2 FYNNEI. The CDR3 is CASSIQGSNQPQHF. The CDR3 DNA is TGTGCCAGCAGTATACAGGGTAGCAATCAGCCCCAGCATTTT.

The chain has TRBV5-1 and TRBJ2-7, with 12 bases matching TRBD2. CDR1 and CDR2 (germline): SGHRS, YFSETQ. J lost 7 bases, V lost 3 bases, and 8 bases had no gene match. The CDR3 runs to 15 residues. The CDR3 is CASSWGLAGTDEQYF. CDR3 nucleotide sequence: TGCGCCAGCAGCTGGGGACTAGCGGGTACCGATGAGCAGTACTTC.

This rearrangement joins TRBV10-3 to TRBJ1-3; the D gene is possibly TRBD1 (6 bases). This CDR3 comprises 14 residues. Germline V gives CDR1 ENHRY, CDR2 SYGVKD. Trimming stripped 9 bases from V and 0 bases from J, with 12 bases between. The CDR3 DNA reads as TGTGCCATTTCGGGACAAATCTCTGGAAACACCATATATTTT. Translation: CAISGQISGNTIYF.

The CDR3 spells CASSFMTAYYEQYF. In DNA, the CDR3 is TGCGCCAGCAGCTTCATGACAGCTTACTACGAGCAGTACTTC. This chain connects TRBV5-1 to TRBJ2-7, with a possible D match to TRBD1 (5 bases). Germline assignment: CDR1 SGHRS and CDR2 YFSETQ. Trimming shortened V by 2 bases and J by 3 bases, and 12 bases separated the two germline ends. This CDR3 has 14 residues.

The V gene is TRBV20-1, the J gene TRBJ2-5, with D unresolved. The CDR3 runs 11 residues. With 4 bases removed from V and 3 bases from J, the gap between germline ends came to 6 bases. The germline V gene has CDR1 DFQATT and CDR2 SNEGSKA (reference sequence). The CDR3 region is CSATPEETQYF. The CDR3 region has the DNA TGCAGTGCTACCCCCGAAGAGACCCAGTACTTC.

The J gene is TRBJ1-6, the V gene TRBV7-9; 8 bases map to TRBD1. J gave up 8 bases and V 5 bases, and 8 bases lay outside the gene matches. CDR1 and CDR2 from the germline V gene are SEHNR and FQNEAQ (reference sequence). The length of the CDR3 is 15 residues. CDR3 nucleotides: TGTGCCAGCAGCCCGGAGACAGGGGAGGATTCACCCCTCCACTTT. It translates to CASSPETGEDSPLHF.

The table lists this clone with a count of one. The rearrangement joins TRBV19 to TRBJ2-7, with 10 bases matching TRBD1. V shed 5 bases and J 5 bases; nucleotides not matched to a gene: 6. Germline-derived CDR1 and CDR2 are LNHDA and SQIVND (reference sequence). The CDR3 sequence is 14 residues long. Written as DNA, the CDR3 is TGTGCCAGTAGTCTCTCCGGGACAGGGGACGAGCAGTACTTC. Translated, it gives CASSLSGTGDEQYF.